The 26 T cell receptor beta chains below all came from one sample that was sequenced in a study of post-analysis software for immune sequencing data. Study-level results: In patients, 4 to 6 TRBV segments were more frequent than in controls, with TRBV5-6, TRBV5-1 and TRBV20-1 among them.

Prepared TCR beta cDNA libraries contained unique molecular identifiers. TCRdb re-derived calls from the PCR reads in MiXCR, one entry per CDR3 protein. The repertoire has hundreds of thousands of distinct CDR3 sequences, 59% of them found once; the top ten carry roughly 10%. Antigens of these TCRs are unknown. The material sequenced was blood. The receptors come from a girl aged 2 to 10 with multiple sclerosis.

This clonotype was seen more than once but under ten times. The CDR3 DNA sequence: TGTGCCAGCAGTCGACAGGGCCTTTGGTATGGCTACACCTTC. Encoded protein: CASSRQGLWYGYTF. The V and J genes are TRBV6-5 and TRBJ1-2; 7 nucleotides match TRBD1. The germline CDR1 and CDR2 sequences are MNHEY and SVGAGI. J lost 5 bases, V lost 5 bases, and 8 bases had no gene match. The CDR3 has 14 residues.

The chain uses TRBV27 and TRBJ1-1; TRBD1 matches 7 bases. CDR3 length: 17 residues. CDR1 and CDR2 (germline): MNHEY, SMNVEV (reference sequence). V lost 0 bases and J lost 1; bases outside the gene matches: 8. The CDR3 coding sequence is TGTGCCAGCAGTTTATCCCTTCGACAGGGTCCGAACACTGAAGCTTTCTTT. Its translation is CASSLSLRQGPNTEAFF.

The chain carries TRBV20-1 and TRBJ1-2, with TRBD1 matching over 8 bases. This CDR3 has 12 amino acids. The germline gives CDR1 DFQATT, CDR2 SNEGSKA (reference sequence). With 6 bases clipped from V and 3 bases from J, the junction kept 3 bases outside the gene matches. CDR3 protein: CSAAGQDYGYTF. As DNA, the CDR3 is TGCAGTGCCGCGGGACAGGACTATGGCTACACCTTC.

This chain connects TRBV15 to TRBJ1-2; a possible D gene is TRBD1 (5 bases). The CDR3 totals 14 residues. The V gene lost 0 bases and the J gene lost 7 bases, with 12 bases spanning the gap. Germline V CDR1 and CDR2: LNHNV, YYDKDF (reference sequence). The CDR3 region has the DNA TGTGCCACCAGCAGAGATTTCGCAGGGACTGGCTACACCTTC. Translated, it gives CATSRDFAGTGYTF. The whole variable domain, remainder taken from reference TRBV15 and TRBJ1-2, is DAMVIQNPRYQVTQFGKPVTLSCSQTLNHNVMYWYQQKSSQAPKLLFHYYDKDFNNEADTPDNFQSRRPNTSFCFLDIRSPGLGDTAMYLCATSRDFAGTGYTFGSGTRLTVV.

The chain combines TRBV20-1 with TRBJ2-1; 7 nucleotides match TRBD1. Losses at the gene ends were 0 bases for V and 0 bases for J; bases not matched to a gene: 5. The CDR3 runs to 16 residues. The V gene's germline CDR1 is DFQATT and CDR2 SNEGSKA (reference sequence). The CDR3 region is CSARDTRGPSYNEQFF. CDR3 DNA: TGCAGTGCTAGAGATACAAGGGGGCCCTCCTACAATGAGCAGTTCTTC.

The chain couples TRBV7-2 to TRBJ2-5; 12 bases are a match to TRBD1. Germline CDR1 is SGHTA and CDR2 is FQGNSA. The J segment lost 5 bases and the V segment lost 6 bases, leaving 7 bases of the junction unmatched. This CDR3 has 15 residues. CDR3 protein: CASSFTGTGGETQYF. The DNA of the CDR3 is TGTGCCAGCAGTTTCACCGGGACAGGGGGCGAGACCCAGTACTTC. Full variable domain (missing parts from reference TRBV7-2 and TRBJ2-5): GAGVSQSPSNKVTEKGKDVELRCDPISGHTALYWYRQSLGQGLEFLIYFQGNSAPDKSGLPSDRFSAERTGGSVSTLTIQRTQQEDSAVYLCASSFTGTGGETQYFGPGTRLLVL.

This clonotype was detected only a few times. The chain employs TRBV24-1 and TRBJ2-2; TRBD2 is a possible D gene (5 bases). V shed 12 bases and J shed 0 bases, with 7 bases lying between them. Germline assignment: CDR1 KGHDR and CDR2 SFDVKD. CDR3 size: 12 residues. Here the CDR3 DNA reads TGTGCCTCGCGGGCGAACACCGGGGAGCTGTTTTTT. Protein: CASRANTGELFF.

The V and J genes are TRBV20-1 and TRBJ2-7; D not resolved. Trimming removed 0 bases from V and 4 bases from J, with 7 bases in between. Germline CDR1 and CDR2: DFQATT and SNEGSKA (reference sequence). This CDR3 has 12 residues. CDR3 in DNA: TGCAGTGCTAGAGATTGGGCTTACGAGCAGTACTTC. Its translation: CSARDWAYEQYF.

The V call is TRBV28, the J call TRBJ2-1; TRBD1 might be the D (5 bases). The CDR3 sequence is 14 residues long. The germline V and J ends were trimmed by 5 bases and 9 bases, with 17 bases remaining between them. The germline gives CDR1 MDHEN, CDR2 SYDVKM. For the CDR3, the DNA is TGTGCCAGCAGTACACTCCAGACAGTACCTGAGCAGTTCTTC. The encoded protein is CASSTLQTVPEQFF.

The genes are TRBV20-1 and TRBJ2-1; TRBD2 matches at 12 bases. Germline V gene lookup returns CDR1 DFQATT and CDR2 SNEGSKA (reference sequence). The CDR3 extends over 16 amino acids. The junction had 5 bases not matched to a gene; V was cut back by 2 bases and J by 3 bases. The CDR3 DNA reads as TGCAGTGCTAGATCCGGGACTAGCGGGTACTACAATGAGCAGTTCTTC. This translates into CSARSGTSGYYNEQFF.

J is TRBJ2-1 and V is TRBV10-3, with a tentative D call TRBD2 (6 bases). Looked up from germline, CDR1 is ENHRY and CDR2 is SYGVKD. The CDR3 loop spans 13 amino acids. V gave up 6 bases and J gave up 5 bases, with 11 bases separating them. CDR3 coding DNA: TGTGCCATCAGGCGGGACGACGACAATGAGCAGTTCTTC. Translated: CAIRRDDDNEQFF.

This clonotype was seen only a few times. The gene calls are TRBV4-2 and TRBJ2-1; possibly TRBD1 or TRBD2 for D (6 bases each). V shed 0 bases and J shed 2 bases, with 14 bases lying between them. This CDR3 spans 17 amino acids. Germline V gene lookup returns CDR1 LGHNA and CDR2 YNFKEQ. CDR3 amino acids: CASSQDFGGPPYNEQFF. CDR3 nucleotides: TGTGCCAGCAGCCAAGATTTTGGGGGGCCGCCCTACAATGAGCAGTTCTTC.

V and J are TRBV9 and TRBJ2-1, with D perhaps TRBD2 (6 bases). CDR3 length: 15 residues. Per the germline V gene, CDR1 is SGDLS and CDR2 is YYNGEE. Between the trimmed V and J ends, which lost 5 bases and 2 bases, there was a span of 14 bases. The CDR3 bases are TGTGCCAGCAGTATTAGCGGCCCCACCTACAATGAGCAGTTCTTC. It specifies CASSISGPTYNEQFF.

The V gene is TRBV6-6, the J gene TRBJ2-5, with 11 bases lining up with TRBD2. Germline lookup yields CDR1 MNHNY and CDR2 SVGAGI (reference sequence). This CDR3 spans 16 amino acids. With 3 bases clipped from V and 1 base from J, the junction kept 4 bases outside the gene matches. CDR3 sequence reads: CASSYTSGGFQETQYF. In nucleotides, the CDR3 is TGTGCCAGCAGTTATACTAGCGGGGGCTTCCAAGAGACCCAGTACTTC.

CDR3 region: CASSQAWGTDTQYF. CDR3 sequence (DNA): TGCGCCAGCAGCCAAGCTTGGGGTACAGATACGCAGTATTTT. The chain recombines TRBV4-3 with TRBJ2-3; no clear D. Germline V lookup: CDR1 LGHNA, CDR2 YSLEER. This CDR3 spans 14 amino acids. V was shortened by 1 base and J by 3 bases, with 8 bases between the two germline ends.

The V and J genes are TRBV5-1 and TRBJ2-2; maybe TRBD1 (5 bases). Germline V gene data show CDR1 as SGHRS and CDR2 as YFSETQ. Trimming took 4 bases from V and 5 from J, leaving 9 bases between them. The CDR3 is 13 amino acids. The CDR3 DNA sequence: TGCGCCAGCAGCCCCAGGGTTACCGGGGAGCTGTTTTTT. This codes for CASSPRVTGELFF.

V and J are TRBV7-2 and TRBJ2-5, with 15 bases identical to TRBD2. The CDR3 runs to 16 residues. In germline, CDR1 is SGHTA, CDR2 FQGNSA. The J segment lost 5 bases and the V segment lost 5 bases, leaving 6 bases of the junction unmatched. The CDR3 here is CASSPWTSGRGETQYF. The CDR3 nucleotides are TGTGCCAGCAGCCCCTGGACTAGCGGGAGGGGGGAGACCCAGTACTTC.

The DNA of the CDR3 is TGTGCCATCAGTGAGTCGGTGCGGACGCTCAGCACAGATACGCAGTATTTT. Translated, it gives CAISESVRTLSTDTQYF. The chain joins TRBV10-3 to TRBJ2-3, with D hard to call. Trimming removed 0 bases from V and 0 bases from J, with 13 bases in between. Germline loops: CDR1 ENHRY, CDR2 SYGVKD. The CDR3 runs 17 residues.

This CDR3 is CASTAALRVYGYTF. CDR3 coding DNA: TGTGCCAGCACCGCAGCCCTCAGGGTTTATGGCTACACCTTC. The chain couples TRBV7-2 to TRBJ1-2, with a tentative D call TRBD1 (5 bases). The CDR3 totals 14 residues. V was pared by 7 bases and J by 5 bases, with 17 bases between. The germline V gene has CDR1 SGHTA and CDR2 FQGNSA.

The rearrangement uses TRBV9 and TRBJ1-5; TRBD1 is a possible D gene (5 bases). Germline assignment: CDR1 SGDLS and CDR2 YYNGEE. This CDR3 contains 14 residues. V gave up 4 bases and J gave up 5 bases, with 13 bases separating them. CDR3 protein: CASSLKDMDQPQHF. The CDR3 DNA sequence: TGTGCCAGCAGCTTAAAGGACATGGATCAGCCCCAGCATTTT.

The rearrangement uses TRBV29-1 and TRBJ1-2; D remains unclear. The CDR3 runs to 14 residues. Germline loops: CDR1 SQVTM, CDR2 ANQGSEA. Trimming removed 3 bases from V and 2 bases from J, with 13 bases in between. Here the CDR3 reads CSVDLRSSNYGYTF. The DNA of the CDR3 is TGCAGCGTTGATCTTCGATCTAGCAACTATGGCTACACCTTC.

The chain links TRBV10-3 to TRBJ2-7, with TRBD2 identical over 8 bases. The trim removed 0 bases at V and 7 bases at J, leaving 8 bases unmatched. Germline lookup yields CDR1 ENHRY and CDR2 SYGVKD. This CDR3 is built from 15 residues. The CDR3: CAISESTPSGGEQYF. The CDR3 DNA is TGTGCCATCAGTGAGTCGACCCCCTCGGGGGGGGAGCAGTACTTC.

The V call is TRBV24-1, the J call TRBJ2-1; 10 positions match TRBD1. This CDR3 contains 16 residues. Per germline, CDR1 KGHDR and CDR2 SFDVKD. The V segment lost 4 bases and the J segment 4 bases; nucleotides outside the gene matches: 6. The CDR3 loop reads CATSDSGTGAYNEQFF. In DNA form, the CDR3 reads TGTGCCACCAGTGACTCCGGGACAGGGGCATACAATGAGCAGTTCTTC.

The rearrangement joins TRBV25-1 to TRBJ2-7; TRBD1 might be the D (6 bases). Germline CDR1 and CDR2: MGHDK and SYGVNS. CDR3 length: 15 amino acids. V was clipped by 4 bases and J by 0 bases, with 13 bases between them. CDR3 amino acids: CASSALRTDSYEQYF. The CDR3 DNA reads TGTGCCAGCAGTGCCCTCCGGACAGACTCCTACGAGCAGTACTTC.

There are a few counts of this clonotype. The rearrangement joins TRBV15 to TRBJ2-1; D possibly corresponds to TRBD2 (6 bases). Trimming stripped 0 bases from V and 8 bases from J, with 14 bases between. Looked up from germline, CDR1 is LNHNV and CDR2 is YYDKDF (reference sequence). This CDR3 region has 15 residues. Here the CDR3 reads CATSRDRVAVDEQFF. CDR3 in DNA: TGTGCCACCAGCAGAGATAGGGTAGCGGTCGATGAGCAGTTCTTC.

This clonotype has a handful of counts. CDR3 DNA sequence: TGTGCCATCAGTGAGGCCCAAGAGACCCAGTACTTC. This translates into CAISEAQETQYF. The chain recombines TRBV10-3 with TRBJ2-5; D is undetermined. CDR1 is ENHRY and CDR2 is SYGVKD in the germline V gene. The CDR3 extends over 12 amino acids. The V end lost 2 bases, the J end lost 1 base, and 2 bases lay between the germline ends.